This T cell receptor beta chain is drawn from a study of cytotoxic CD8 clonotypes in ibrutinib-treated CLL. On the study more broadly: Patients gave response samples after a median about eleven months of treatment, range 6 to 36.

The CDR3 covers 15 residues. Trimming pared 0 bases from V and 1 base from J, leaving 10 bases between. Germline-derived CDR1 and CDR2 are KGHSH and LQKENI. The study's findings and limits: Clonality was higher at ibrutinib response and returned toward baseline at progression.

The count of this clone is one. Its antigen remains unidentified. Method: immunoSEQ multiplex PCR; TCRdb's copy keeps in-frame clones and lacks some. The sample includes roughly 150,000 clones, 81% of them seen just once. This sequence was found in a human donor with chronic lymphocytic leukemia. The gene calls are TRBV18 and TRBJ2-7; the D is unclear. This specimen consisted of PBMCs, obtained after 12 months of ibrutinib treatment. CDR3: CASSPPWPESYEQYF. The CDR3 DNA reads TGTGCCAGCTCACCACCATGGCCCGAGTCCTACGAGCAGTACTTC.